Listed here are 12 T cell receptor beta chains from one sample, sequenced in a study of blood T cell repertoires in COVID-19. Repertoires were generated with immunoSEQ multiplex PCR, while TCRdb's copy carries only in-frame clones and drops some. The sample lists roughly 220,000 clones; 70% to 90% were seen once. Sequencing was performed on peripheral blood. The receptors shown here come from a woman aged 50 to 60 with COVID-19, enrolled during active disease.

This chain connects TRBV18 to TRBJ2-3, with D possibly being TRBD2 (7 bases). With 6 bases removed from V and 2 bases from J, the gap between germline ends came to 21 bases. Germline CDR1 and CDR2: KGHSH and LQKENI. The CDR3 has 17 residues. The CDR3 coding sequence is TGTGCCAGCTCTTCTCCGACCGGGGGGCGGATCACAGATACGCAGTATTTT. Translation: CASSSPTGGRITDTQYF.

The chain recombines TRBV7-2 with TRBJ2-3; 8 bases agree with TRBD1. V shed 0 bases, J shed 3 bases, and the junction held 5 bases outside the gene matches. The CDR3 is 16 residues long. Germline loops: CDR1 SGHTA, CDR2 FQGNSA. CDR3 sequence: CASSLARGQGTDTQYF. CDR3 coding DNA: TGTGCCAGCAGCTTAGCCAGGGGGCAAGGGACAGATACGCAGTATTTT.

The CDR3 protein is CASSFPDRSNQPQHF. CDR3 in DNA: TGTGCCAGCAGTTTCCCGGACAGGTCAAATCAGCCCCAGCATTTT. This chain uses TRBV28 with TRBJ1-5; 7 positions agree with TRBD1. This CDR3 region has 15 residues. The V and J ends lost 3 bases and 4 bases, in that order; junction bases with no gene match: 6. The germline gives CDR1 MDHEN, CDR2 SYDVKM.

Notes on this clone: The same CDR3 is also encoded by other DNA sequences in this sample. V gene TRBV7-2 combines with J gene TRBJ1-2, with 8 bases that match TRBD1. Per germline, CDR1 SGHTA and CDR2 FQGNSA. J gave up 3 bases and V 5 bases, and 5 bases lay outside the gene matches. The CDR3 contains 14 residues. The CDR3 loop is CASSLSGGDYGYTF. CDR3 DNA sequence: TGTGCCAGCAGCCTATCAGGGGGCGACTATGGCTACACCTTC.

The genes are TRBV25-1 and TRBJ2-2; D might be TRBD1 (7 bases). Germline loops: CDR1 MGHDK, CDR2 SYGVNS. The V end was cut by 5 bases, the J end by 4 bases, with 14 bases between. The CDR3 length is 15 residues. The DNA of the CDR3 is TGTGCCAGCAGTACCAGGGGGGCGAGCACCGGGGAGCTGTTTTTT. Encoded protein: CASSTRGASTGELFF. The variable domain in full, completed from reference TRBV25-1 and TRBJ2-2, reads EADIYQTPRYLVIGTGKKITLECSQTMGHDKMYWYQQDPGMELHLIHYSYGVNSTEKGDLSSESTVSRIRTEHFPLTLESARPSHTSQYLCASSTRGASTGELFFGEGSRLTVL.

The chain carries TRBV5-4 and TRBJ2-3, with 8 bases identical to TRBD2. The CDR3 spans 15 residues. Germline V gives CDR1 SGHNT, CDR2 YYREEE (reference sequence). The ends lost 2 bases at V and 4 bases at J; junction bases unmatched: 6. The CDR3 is CASSFPGGAADTQYF. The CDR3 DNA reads TGTGCCAGCAGCTTCCCGGGGGGGGCCGCAGATACGCAGTATTTT.

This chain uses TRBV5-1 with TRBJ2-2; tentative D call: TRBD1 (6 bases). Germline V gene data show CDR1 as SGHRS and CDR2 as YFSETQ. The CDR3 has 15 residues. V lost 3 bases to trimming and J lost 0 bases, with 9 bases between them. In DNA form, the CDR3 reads TGCGCCAGCAGCTATGAGGGGGCGAACACCGGGGAGCTGTTTTTT. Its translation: CASSYEGANTGELFF.

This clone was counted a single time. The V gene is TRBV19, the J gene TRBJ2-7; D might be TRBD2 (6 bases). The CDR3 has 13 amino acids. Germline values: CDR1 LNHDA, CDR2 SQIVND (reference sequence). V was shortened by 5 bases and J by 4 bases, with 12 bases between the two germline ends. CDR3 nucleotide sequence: TGTGCCAGTAGTGCGGGGCATTCGTACGAGCAGTACTTC. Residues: CASSAGHSYEQYF.

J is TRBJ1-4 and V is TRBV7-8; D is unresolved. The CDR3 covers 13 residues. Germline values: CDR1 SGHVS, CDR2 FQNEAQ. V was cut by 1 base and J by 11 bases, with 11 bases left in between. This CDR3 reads CASSLVLGAKLFF. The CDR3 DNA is TGTGCCAGCAGCTTAGTTTTGGGCGCGAAACTGTTTTTT. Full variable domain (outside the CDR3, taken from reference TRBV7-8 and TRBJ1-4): GAGVSQSPRYKVAKRGQDVALRCDPISGHVSLFWYQQALGQGPEFLTYFQNEAQLDKSGLPSDRFFAERPEGSVSTLKIQRTQQEDSAVYLCASSLVLGAKLFFGSGTQLSVL.

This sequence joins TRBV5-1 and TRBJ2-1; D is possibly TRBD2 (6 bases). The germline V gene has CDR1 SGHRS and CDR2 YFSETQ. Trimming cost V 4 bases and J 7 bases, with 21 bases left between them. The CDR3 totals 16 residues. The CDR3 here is CASSPAAGLSGNEQFF. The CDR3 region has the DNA TGCGCCAGCAGCCCGGCGGCGGGGCTCTCTGGGAATGAGCAGTTCTTC.

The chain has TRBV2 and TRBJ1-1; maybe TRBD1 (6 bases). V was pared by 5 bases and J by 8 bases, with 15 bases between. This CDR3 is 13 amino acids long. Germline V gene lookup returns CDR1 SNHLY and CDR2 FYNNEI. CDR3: CASSYRVRAEAFF. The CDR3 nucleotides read TGTGCCAGCAGTTACAGGGTTCGGGCGGAAGCTTTCTTT. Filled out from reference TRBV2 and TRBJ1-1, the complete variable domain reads EPEVTQTPSHQVTQMGQEVILRCVPISNHLYFYWYRQILGQKVEFLVSFYNNEISEKSEIFDDQFSVERPDGSNFTLKIRSTKLEDSAMYFCASSYRVRAEAFFGQGTRLTVV.

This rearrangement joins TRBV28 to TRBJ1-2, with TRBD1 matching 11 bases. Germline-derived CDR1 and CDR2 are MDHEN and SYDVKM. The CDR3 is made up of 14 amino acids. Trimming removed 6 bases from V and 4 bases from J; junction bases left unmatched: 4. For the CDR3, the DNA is TGTGCCAGCAGCCCCGGGACAGGGGGCTATGGCTACACCTTC. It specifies CASSPGTGGYGYTF.